This T cell receptor (beta chain) stems from a study of identical twins. Findings and limits, study-wide: Shared out-of-frame alpha sequences (those common to twins) showed excess low generation probability. For out-of-frame beta sequences, excess twin sharing was weaker.

Donors were all healthy Caucasians. TCRdb reprocessed the 5' RACE reads via MiXCR and lists one record per CDR3 protein. The sample has a few hundred thousand distinct CDR3 sequences, roughly 12% seen once. Germline V lookup: CDR1 SGHRS, CDR2 YFSETQ. V was clipped by 3 bases and J by 2 bases; unmatched bases: 7. The CDR3 consists of 16 residues. This clonotype was counted at least ten times. No antigen is known for it. These data were also reused for a study on yellow fever vaccine responses in identical twins.

The clonotype was recovered from a woman aged 18-29 years in good health. The gene calls are TRBV5-1 and TRBJ2-2; 7 bases agree with TRBD1. The sample comprised memory (CD45RO+) T cells sorted from blood. In DNA form, the CDR3 reads TGCGCCAGCAGCTCCGGAATAGGGGGCAACACCGGGGAGCTGTTTTTT. Its protein is CASSSGIGGNTGELFF.